One T cell receptor (beta chain) is described in this entry. Antigen: not known. These data are taken from a study of CD8+ T cells in alopecia areata. Study results and caveats: Patients shared TCRs less clearly than mice did, possibly for HLA-related reasons.

TCR sequencing used cDNA made by reverse transcription of extracted RNA. Sequencing used immunoSEQ multiplex PCR; TCRdb keeps in-frame clones, though not all of them. The table lists 100,000 to 150,000 clones, 30% to 40% of them singletons, with 3% to 3.5% in the top ten. The CDR3 is 14 amino acids. The germline V and J ends were trimmed by 1 base and 5 bases, with 11 bases remaining between them. Germline lookup yields CDR1 SQVTM and CDR2 ANQGSEA. Samples from alopecia areata patients were lesional scalp punch biopsies and peripheral blood. The sequence came from a human donor with alopecia areata. The V gene is TRBV29-1, the J gene TRBJ2-2; D gene ambiguous. Sequenced: CD4+ T cells sorted from blood. In nucleotides, the CDR3 is TGCAGCGTTGAAGTGACATATAGGACCGGGGAGCTGTTTTTT. It translates to CSVEVTYRTGELFF.